The next 32 T cell receptor beta chains were all read from a single sample in a study of CD8 T cells in Susac syndrome. RNA was extracted with the RNeasy kit, and a quantity of roughly 0.5 to 1 ug was reverse transcribed using random hexamers. MiXCR, run by TCRdb on the immunoSEQ multiplex PCR reads, gives a single entry per CDR3 protein. The table lists approximately 94,000 distinct CDR3 sequences, 95% of them singletons. The sequencing input was CD8+ T cells from PBMCs. These receptors all come from a human donor with Susac syndrome.

The gene calls are TRBV20-1 and TRBJ1-5, with D perhaps matching TRBD1 (6 bases). Trimming pared 0 bases from V and 6 bases from J, leaving 18 bases between. Germline loops: CDR1 DFQATT, CDR2 SNEGSKA (reference sequence). This CDR3 comprises 16 residues. The CDR3 is CSARDIVQGESQPQHF. CDR3 DNA: TGCAGTGCTAGAGATATAGTACAGGGAGAGAGTCAGCCCCAGCATTTT.

The chain is built from TRBV5-4 and TRBJ1-2; D is ambiguous. V lost 4 bases and J 8 bases, leaving 15 bases between the germline ends. The length of the CDR3 is 13 residues. Looked up from germline, CDR1 is SGHNT and CDR2 is YYREEE (reference sequence). Here the CDR3 reads CASSLFEVRGYTF. The CDR3 nucleotides read TGTGCCAGCAGCCTCTTCGAGGTCCGCGGCTACACCTTC. Looking up the rest from reference TRBV5-4 and TRBJ1-2 gives the full variable domain: ETGVTQSPTHLIKTRGQQVTLRCSSQSGHNTVSWYQQALGQGPQFIFQYYREEENGRGNFPPRFSGLQFPNYSSELNVNALELDDSALYLCASSLFEVRGYTFGSGTRLTVV.

The V gene is TRBV29-1, the J gene TRBJ2-3; possibly TRBD1 or TRBD2 for D (6 bases each). The CDR3 consists of 14 residues. Germline-derived CDR1 and CDR2 are SQVTM and ANQGSEA. Trimming left V 6 bases short and J 0 bases short, with 13 bases between. DNA of the CDR3: TGCAGCGTAGGGGGGAGAGGGAGCACAGATACGCAGTATTTT. This gives the protein CSVGGRGSTDTQYF.

The V gene is TRBV3-1, the J gene TRBJ2-7, with a weak D call TRBD2 (5 bases). Per the germline V gene, CDR1 is LGHDT and CDR2 is YNNKEL (reference sequence). Trimming shortened V by 0 bases and J by 3 bases, and 9 bases separated the two germline ends. The CDR3 contains 14 residues. For the CDR3, the DNA is TGTGCCAGCAGCCAAGATGAGGGCTACTACGAGCAGTACTTC. It specifies CASSQDEGYYEQYF.

The rearrangement uses TRBV29-1 and TRBJ2-5; 13 nucleotides agree with TRBD2. The CDR3 sequence is 16 residues long. With V trimmed by 4 bases and J by 2 bases, 7 bases remained unmatched. Germline CDR1 reads SQVTM; CDR2 reads ANQGSEA. The CDR3 protein is CSVGTSGGATQETQYF. CDR3 DNA: TGCAGCGTTGGAACTAGCGGGGGGGCTACGCAAGAGACCCAGTACTTC.

CDR3 residues: CASSQSPKGGGLLHSYNEQFF. The DNA of the CDR3 is TGCGCCAGCAGTCAATCTCCGAAGGGAGGCGGACTCTTACACTCCTACAATGAGCAGTTCTTC. The chain recombines TRBV23-1 with TRBJ2-1; D is perhaps TRBD2 (6 bases). TRBV23-1 has ORF status, its function being uncertain. V was cut by 0 bases and J by 0 bases, with 24 bases left in between. CDR3 length: 21 amino acids.

This chain links TRBV4-1 with TRBJ2-7; TRBD1 agrees at 11 bases. The V gene end was trimmed by 6 bases and the J gene end by 3 bases; junction bases not matched to a gene: 7. The CDR3 is 15 amino acids. Germline CDR1 and CDR2: MGHRA and YSYEKL. For the CDR3, the DNA is TGCGCCAGCAGGTCTCCGGGACAGGGGGACTACGAGCAGTACTTC. As protein: CASRSPGQGDYEQYF.

V and J are TRBV7-9 and TRBJ1-6; D is perhaps TRBD1 (6 bases). The CDR3 spans 11 residues. Germline CDR1 and CDR2: SEHNR and FQNEAQ (reference sequence). V dropped 5 bases and J dropped 14 bases, with 10 bases sitting between them. The CDR3 nucleotides are TGTGCCAGCAGCCCGGAGGGGGCCCTCCACTTT. Translation gives CASSPEGALHF.

This chain connects TRBV29-1 to TRBJ2-1; 12 nucleotides align to TRBD2. Per the germline V gene, CDR1 is SQVTM and CDR2 is ANQGSEA. This CDR3 has 14 amino acids. The CDR3 reads CTKERLAGGDEQFF. CDR3 DNA sequence: TGCACCAAGGAAAGGCTAGCGGGAGGGGATGAGCAGTTCTTC.

This sequence joins TRBV18 and TRBJ1-2, with D maybe TRBD1 (6 bases). V was trimmed by 5 bases and J by 4 bases, leaving 17 bases between them. This CDR3 has 15 amino acids. Germline V CDR1 and CDR2: KGHSH, LQKENI. In nucleotides, the CDR3 is TGTGCCAGCTCAAAGGACAGCCATCTGGGCTATGGCTACACCTTC. Protein: CASSKDSHLGYGYTF.

The rearrangement joins TRBV7-2 to TRBJ2-4, with D uncertain. Trimming cost V 0 bases and J 0 bases, with 6 bases left between them. The CDR3 contains 15 residues. From germline, CDR1 is SGHTA and CDR2 FQGNSA. In DNA, the CDR3 is TGTGCCAGCAGCTTAGCGCGGAGAGCCAAAAACATTCAGTACTTC. This sequence encodes CASSLARRAKNIQYF.

The V call is TRBV14, the J call TRBJ2-1, with TRBD1 matching 10 bases. The CDR3 is 16 amino acids. Germline V lookup: CDR1 SGHDN, CDR2 FVKESK. V gave up 4 bases and J gave up 7 bases; unmatched junction bases: 10. CDR3 residues: CASSPTGTGEENEQFF. The CDR3 DNA sequence: TGTGCCAGCAGCCCAACAGGGACAGGGGAGGAGAATGAGCAGTTCTTC. Combining the CDR3 with reference TRBV14 and TRBJ2-1 gives the whole variable domain EAGVTQFPSHSVIEKGQTVTLRCDPISGHDNLYWYRRVMGKEIKFLLHFVKESKQDESGMPNNRFLAERTGGTYSTLKVQPAELEDSGVYFCASSPTGTGEENEQFFGPGTRLTVL.

The chain links TRBV19 to TRBJ2-7; D is possibly TRBD1 (7 bases). The CDR3 spans 11 residues. Germline assignment: CDR1 LNHDA and CDR2 SQIVND (reference sequence). V was pared by 11 bases and J by 5 bases, with 13 bases between. This chain's CDR3 is CAVQGEDEQYF. The DNA of the CDR3 is TGTGCCGTTCAGGGGGAGGACGAGCAGTACTTC.

This CDR3 is CASSLRTGSGYTF. CDR3 coding DNA: TGTGCCAGCAGCCTCCGGACAGGCAGTGGCTACACCTTC. This chain uses TRBV3-1 with TRBJ1-2; 7 bases fit TRBD1. V trimming: 4 bases; J trimming: 7 bases; junction bases outside the gene matches: 6. The CDR3 is 13 amino acids. Looked up from germline, CDR1 is LGHDT and CDR2 is YNNKEL (reference sequence). The variable domain in full, completed from reference TRBV3-1 and TRBJ1-2, reads DTAVSQTPKYLVTQMGNDKSIKCEQNLGHDTMYWYKQDSKKFLKIMFSYNNKELIINETVPNRFSPKSPDKAHLNLHINSLELGDSAVYFCASSLRTGSGYTFGSGTRLTVV.

This rearrangement joins TRBV9 to TRBJ2-5; 7 nucleotides align to TRBD1. Per the germline V gene, CDR1 is SGDLS and CDR2 is YYNGEE. CDR3 length: 14 residues. Trimming removed 2 bases from V and 2 bases from J; junction bases left unmatched: 3. CDR3 residues: CASSVGTEQETQYF. As DNA, the CDR3 is TGTGCCAGCAGCGTCGGGACAGAGCAAGAGACCCAGTACTTC.

The chain carries TRBV7-3 and TRBJ2-1, with D tentatively TRBD2 (6 bases). V dropped 2 bases and J dropped 6 bases, with 11 bases sitting between them. The CDR3 runs to 14 residues. From germline, CDR1 is SGHTA and CDR2 FQGTGA. CDR3 sequence reads: CASSLAGLSNEQFF. The CDR3 coding sequence is TGTGCCAGCAGCTTAGCGGGACTCTCCAATGAGCAGTTCTTC.

The rearrangement links TRBV29-1 to TRBJ2-7, with TRBD1 matching over 8 bases. In germline, CDR1 is SQVTM, CDR2 ANQGSEA. J gave up 4 bases and V 5 bases, and 10 bases lay outside the gene matches. The length of the CDR3 is 14 residues. CDR3 DNA sequence: TGCAGCGTTCCAGCAGGGGGCGGTGCGTACGAGCAGTACTTC. Protein product: CSVPAGGGAYEQYF.

This chain connects TRBV18 to TRBJ2-1; possible D gene TRBD1, 6 bases. CDR1 is KGHSH and CDR2 is LQKENI in the germline V gene. V dropped 6 bases and J dropped 7 bases, with 10 bases sitting between them. This CDR3 spans 12 amino acids. The CDR3 spells CASSQDRNEQFF. DNA of the CDR3: TGTGCCAGCTCTCAGGACAGAAATGAGCAGTTCTTC.

This rearrangement joins TRBV13 to TRBJ2-7, with TRBD1 identical over 11 bases. Losses at the gene ends were 1 base for V and 5 bases for J; bases not matched to a gene: 1. Germline V gene data show CDR1 as PRHDT and CDR2 as FYEKMQ (reference sequence). This CDR3 region has 14 residues. The CDR3 spells CASSLAGQGDEQYF. The CDR3 nucleotides are TGTGCCAGCAGCTTAGCGGGACAGGGGGACGAGCAGTACTTC.

The chain uses TRBV6-2 or TRBV6-3 and TRBJ2-7; a weak D match, TRBD2 (6 bases). The CDR3 length is 17 residues. Germline V lookup: CDR1 MNHEY, CDR2 SVGEGT. Trimming took 5 bases from V and 4 from J, leaving 24 bases between them. CDR3 sequence (DNA): TGTGCCAGCAGTCCCGGACGGACGGGAGAAGGGAAGTACGAGCAGTACTTC. Its translation is CASSPGRTGEGKYEQYF.

This clonotype was found once. The chain recombines TRBV27 with TRBJ2-1, with 9 nucleotides matching TRBD2. V lost 3 bases to trimming and J lost 5 bases; unmatched junction nucleotides: 8. This CDR3 region has 16 residues. Germline V gene data show CDR1 as MNHEY and CDR2 as SMNVEV (reference sequence). CDR3 nucleotides: TGTGCCAGCAGTTTGGGGCCAGCGGGAGGTCACAATGAGCAGTTCTTC. Translating it yields CASSLGPAGGHNEQFF.

The chain uses TRBV7-9 and TRBJ2-2; D is unresolved. This CDR3 contains 11 residues. Germline V lookup: CDR1 SEHNR, CDR2 FQNEAQ (reference sequence). The germline V and J ends were trimmed by 7 bases and 4 bases, with 4 bases remaining between them. The CDR3, as DNA: TGTGCCAGCAAGGGCACCGGGGAGCTGTTTTTT. It is translated as CASKGTGELFF. The full variable domain, with the rest looked up from reference TRBV7-9 and TRBJ2-2, is DTGVSQNPRHKITKRGQNVTFRCDPISEHNRLYWYRQTLGQGPEFLTYFQNEAQLEKSRLLSDRFSAERPKGSFSTLEIQRTEQGDSAMYLCASKGTGELFFGEGSRLTVL.

This chain joins TRBV19 and TRBJ1-3; D gene unclear. The V end lost 8 bases, the J end lost 0 bases, and 17 bases lay between the germline ends. The germline V gene encodes CDR1 LNHDA and CDR2 SQIVND (reference sequence). This CDR3 region has 16 residues. CDR3 nucleotides: TGTGCCAGTTCCCTCATGCTGGCGAGCTCTGGAAACACCATATATTTT. Its protein is CASSLMLASSGNTIYF.

The CDR3 DNA follows: TGCAGCGACGACAGGGTCACCGGGGAGCTGTTTTTT. This gives the protein CSDDRVTGELFF. The gene calls are TRBV29-1 and TRBJ2-2; 7 bases align to TRBD1. Trimming cost V 7 bases and J 4 bases; bases outside gene matches: 3. The CDR3 sequence is 12 residues long. CDR1 and CDR2 (germline): SQVTM, ANQGSEA.

The chain uses TRBV12-3 or TRBV12-4 and TRBJ2-7; 8 bases line up with TRBD2. J was trimmed by 3 bases and V by 8 bases; bases with no gene match: 6. The CDR3 has 13 residues. The CDR3 region has the DNA TGTGCCAGCCGCAGCGGGAGAGACTACGAGCAGTACTTC. As protein: CASRSGRDYEQYF.

This chain uses TRBV12-3 or TRBV12-4 with TRBJ2-5, with D possibly TRBD1 on 5 matching bases. This CDR3 contains 17 residues. The ends were cut back, 3 bases at V and 5 bases at J, with 22 bases in the middle. The CDR3 loop reads CASSFPPARAGAETQYF. CDR3 coding DNA: TGTGCCAGCAGTTTTCCCCCAGCCAGGGCAGGCGCGGAGACCCAGTACTTC.

The chain combines TRBV20-1 with TRBJ2-1; 9 bases are shared with TRBD2. The CDR3 contains 19 residues. CDR1 is DFQATT and CDR2 is SNEGSKA in the germline V gene (reference sequence). With V trimmed by 0 bases and J by 6 bases, 18 bases remained unmatched. This CDR3 reads CSARDPRSSGGPKSNEQFF. CDR3 in DNA: TGCAGTGCTAGAGATCCCCGGAGTAGCGGGGGACCAAAGTCCAATGAGCAGTTCTTC.

The gene calls are TRBV29-1 and TRBJ2-3; 9 bases are shared with TRBD1. CDR1 SQVTM and CDR2 ANQGSEA come from the germline V gene. Losses at the gene ends were 4 bases for V and 3 bases for J; bases not matched to a gene: 8. The CDR3 runs to 15 residues. CDR3 sequence: CSVVGGQGGTDTQYF. The CDR3 DNA reads as TGCAGCGTTGTTGGGGGACAGGGTGGTACAGATACGCAGTATTTT.

The chain has TRBV6-4 and TRBJ2-3; 11 bases are a match to TRBD2. The trim removed 6 bases at V and 2 bases at J, leaving 7 bases unmatched. Germline V gene data show CDR1 as MRHNA and CDR2 as SNTAGT. The CDR3 length is 16 residues. CDR3: CASSLGSGGATDTQYF. CDR3 coding DNA: TGTGCCAGCAGCCTGGGTAGCGGGGGGGCCACAGATACGCAGTATTTT.

The gene calls are TRBV7-3 and TRBJ2-2; no clear D gene. Trimming removed 2 bases at V and 3 bases at J, with 7 bases between. The CDR3 has 14 amino acids. Looked up from germline, CDR1 is SGHTA and CDR2 is FQGTGA. CDR3 residues: CASSLSGHTGELFF. The CDR3 DNA follows: TGTGCCAGCAGCTTATCCGGCCACACCGGGGAGCTGTTTTTT. Full variable domain (rest looked up from reference TRBV7-3 and TRBJ2-2): GAGVSQTPSNKVTEKGKYVELRCDPISGHTALYWYRQSLGQGPEFLIYFQGTGAADDSGLPNDRFFAVRPEGSVSTLKIQRTERGDSAVYLCASSLSGHTGELFFGEGSRLTVL.

The chain joins TRBV18 to TRBJ2-7; the match to TRBD1 covers 7 bases. This CDR3 has 12 residues. V shed 4 bases and J 5 bases; nucleotides not matched to a gene: 2. Germline V CDR1 and CDR2: KGHSH, LQKENI. The CDR3 here is CASSRGTDEQYF. CDR3 nucleotides: TGTGCCAGCTCACGTGGGACAGACGAGCAGTACTTC.

The chain has TRBV29-1 and TRBJ2-1; D is unresolved. The germline gives CDR1 SQVTM, CDR2 ANQGSEA. The CDR3 has 11 amino acids. V was cut by 4 bases and J by 6 bases, with 7 bases left in between. This CDR3 is CSVVVFNEQFF. The CDR3 region has the DNA TGCAGCGTTGTGGTTTTCAATGAGCAGTTCTTC.